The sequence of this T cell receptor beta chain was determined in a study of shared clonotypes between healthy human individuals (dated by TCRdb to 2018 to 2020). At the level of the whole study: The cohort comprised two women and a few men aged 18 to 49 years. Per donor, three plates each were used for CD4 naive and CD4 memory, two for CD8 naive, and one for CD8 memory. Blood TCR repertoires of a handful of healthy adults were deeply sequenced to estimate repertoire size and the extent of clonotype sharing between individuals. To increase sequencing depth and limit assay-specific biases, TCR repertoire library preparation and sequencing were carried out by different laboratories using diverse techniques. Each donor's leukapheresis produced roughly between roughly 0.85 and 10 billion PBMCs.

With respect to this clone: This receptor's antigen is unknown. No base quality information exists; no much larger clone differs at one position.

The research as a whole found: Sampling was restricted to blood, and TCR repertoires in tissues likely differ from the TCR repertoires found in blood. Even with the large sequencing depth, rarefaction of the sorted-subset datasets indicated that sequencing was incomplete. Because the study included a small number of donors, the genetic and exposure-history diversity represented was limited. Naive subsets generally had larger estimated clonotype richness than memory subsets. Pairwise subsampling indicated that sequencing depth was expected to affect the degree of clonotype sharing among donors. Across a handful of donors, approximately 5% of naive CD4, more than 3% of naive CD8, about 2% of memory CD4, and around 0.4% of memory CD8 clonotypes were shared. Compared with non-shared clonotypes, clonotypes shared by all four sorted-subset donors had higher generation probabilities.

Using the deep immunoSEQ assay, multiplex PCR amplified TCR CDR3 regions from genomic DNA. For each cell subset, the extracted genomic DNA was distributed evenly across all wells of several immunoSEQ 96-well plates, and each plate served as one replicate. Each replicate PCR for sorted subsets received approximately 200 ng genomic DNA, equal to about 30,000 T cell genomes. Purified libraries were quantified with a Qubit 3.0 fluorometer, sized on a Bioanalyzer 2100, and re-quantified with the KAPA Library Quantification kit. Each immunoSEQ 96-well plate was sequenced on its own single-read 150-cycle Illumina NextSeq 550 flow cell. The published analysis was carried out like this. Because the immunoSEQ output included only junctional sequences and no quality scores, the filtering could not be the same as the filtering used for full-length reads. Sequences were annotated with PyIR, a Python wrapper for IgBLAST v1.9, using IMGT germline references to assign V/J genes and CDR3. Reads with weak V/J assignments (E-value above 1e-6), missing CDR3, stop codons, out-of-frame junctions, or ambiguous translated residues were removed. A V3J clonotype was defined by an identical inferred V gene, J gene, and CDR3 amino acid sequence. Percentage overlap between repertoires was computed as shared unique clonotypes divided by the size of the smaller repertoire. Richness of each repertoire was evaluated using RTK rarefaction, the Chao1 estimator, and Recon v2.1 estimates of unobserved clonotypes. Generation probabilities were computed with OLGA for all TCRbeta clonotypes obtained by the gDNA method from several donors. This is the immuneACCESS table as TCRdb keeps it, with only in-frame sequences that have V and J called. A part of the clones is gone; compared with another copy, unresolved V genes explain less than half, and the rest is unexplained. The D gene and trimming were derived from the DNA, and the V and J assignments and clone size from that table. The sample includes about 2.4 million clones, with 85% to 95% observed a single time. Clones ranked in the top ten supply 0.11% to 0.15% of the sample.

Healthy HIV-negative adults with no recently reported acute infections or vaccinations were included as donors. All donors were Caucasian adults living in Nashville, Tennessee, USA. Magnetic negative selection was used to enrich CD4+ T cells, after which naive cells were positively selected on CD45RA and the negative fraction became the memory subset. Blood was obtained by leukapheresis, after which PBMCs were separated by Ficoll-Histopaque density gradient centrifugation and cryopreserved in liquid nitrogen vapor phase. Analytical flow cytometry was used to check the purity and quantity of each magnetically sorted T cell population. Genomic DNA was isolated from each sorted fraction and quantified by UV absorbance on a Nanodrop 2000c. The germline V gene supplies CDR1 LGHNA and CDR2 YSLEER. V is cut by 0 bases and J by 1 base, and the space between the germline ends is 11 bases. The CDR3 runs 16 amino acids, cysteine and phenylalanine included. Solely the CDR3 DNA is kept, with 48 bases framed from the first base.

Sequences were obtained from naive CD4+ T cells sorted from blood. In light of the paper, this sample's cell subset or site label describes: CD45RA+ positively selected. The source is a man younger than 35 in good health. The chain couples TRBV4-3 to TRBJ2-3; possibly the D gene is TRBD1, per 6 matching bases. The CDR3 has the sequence CASSQDIGGRTDTQYF. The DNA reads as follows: TGCGCCAGCAGCCAAGATATAGGGGGACGCACAGATACGCAGTATTTT.